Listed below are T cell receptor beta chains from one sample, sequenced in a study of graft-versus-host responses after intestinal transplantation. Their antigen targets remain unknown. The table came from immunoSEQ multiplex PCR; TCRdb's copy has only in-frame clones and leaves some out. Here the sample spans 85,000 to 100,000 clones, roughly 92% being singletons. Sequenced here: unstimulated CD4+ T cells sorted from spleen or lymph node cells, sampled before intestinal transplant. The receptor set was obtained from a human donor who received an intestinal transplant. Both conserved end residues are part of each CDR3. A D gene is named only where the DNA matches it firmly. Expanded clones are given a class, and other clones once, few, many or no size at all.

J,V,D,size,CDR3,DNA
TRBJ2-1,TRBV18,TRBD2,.,CASSPPGLAGASSYNEQFF,TGTGCCAGCTCACCACCGGGACTAGCGGGGGCGAGCTCCTACAATGAGCAGTTCTTC
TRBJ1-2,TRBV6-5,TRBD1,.,CASSNTQGSGYTF,TGTGCCAGCAGTAACACACAGGGGAGCGGCTACACCTTC
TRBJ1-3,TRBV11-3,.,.,CASTGGSGNTIYF,TGTGCCAGCACCGGGGGCTCTGGAAACACCATATATTTT
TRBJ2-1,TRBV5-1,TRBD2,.,CASSTRTSEQFF,TGCGCCAGCAGCACACGGACTAGCGAGCAGTTCTTC
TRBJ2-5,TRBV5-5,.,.,CASSLFLRTQYF,TGTGCCAGCAGCTTGTTTTTGAGGACCCAGTACTTC
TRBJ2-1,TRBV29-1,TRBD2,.,CSGRTRANNEQFF,TGCAGCGGCAGGACTAGGGCGAACAATGAGCAGTTCTTC
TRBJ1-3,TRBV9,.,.,CASSGTGSGNTIYF,TGTGCCAGCAGCGGAACAGGGTCTGGAAACACCATATATTTT
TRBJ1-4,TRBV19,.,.,CASTRGDGGEKLFF,TGTGCCAGTACACGTGGGGACGGGGGTGAAAAACTGTTTTTT
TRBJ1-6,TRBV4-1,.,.,CASSQEPGQVNSPLHF,TGCGCCAGCAGCCAAGAACCGGGACAAGTGAATTCACCCCTCCACTTT
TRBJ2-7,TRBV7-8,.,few,CATTKNRFSYEQYF,TGTGCCACCACAAAAAACAGATTTTCCTACGAGCAGTACTTC
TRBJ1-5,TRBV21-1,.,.,CASSKGRDGNQPQHF,TGTGCCAGCAGCAAAGGGCGGGATGGCAATCAGCCCCAGCATTTT
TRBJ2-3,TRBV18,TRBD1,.,CASSPPGQVPDTQYF,TGTGCCAGCTCACCACCAGGACAGGTCCCAGATACGCAGTATTTT
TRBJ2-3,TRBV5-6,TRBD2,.,CASSRPLGRGYTDTQYF,TGTGCCAGCAGCCGACCACTGGGGCGGGGGTACACAGATACGCAGTATTTT
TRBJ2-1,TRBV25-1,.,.,CASSETGRGEQFF,TGTGCCAGCAGTGAAACAGGGCGAGGTGAGCAGTTCTTC
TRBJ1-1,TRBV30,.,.,CAWNRREENTEAFF,TGTGCCTGGAACCGCAGGGAAGAAAACACTGAAGCTTTCTTT
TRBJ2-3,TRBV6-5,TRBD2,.,CASRGGLTTDTQYF,TGTGCCAGCAGGGGGGGACTAACCACAGATACGCAGTATTTT
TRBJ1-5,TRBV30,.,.,CAWRGGGNQPQHF,TGTGCCTGGAGGGGGGGAGGCAATCAGCCCCAGCATTTT
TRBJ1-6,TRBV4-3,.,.,CASSQDLDSPLHF,TGCGCCAGCAGCCAAGATCTAGATTCACCCCTCCACTTT
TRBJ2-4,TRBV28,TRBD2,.,CASSSPTSGRMNIQYF,TGTGCCAGCAGTTCCCCGACTAGCGGGAGGATGAACATTCAGTACTTC
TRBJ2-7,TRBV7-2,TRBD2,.,CASSLEPAGSSGNYEQYF,TGTGCCAGCAGCTTAGAACCGGCCGGGTCTAGCGGGAACTACGAGCAGTACTTC
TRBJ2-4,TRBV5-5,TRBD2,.,CASSSPTSGRAGIQYF,TGTGCCAGCAGCTCGCCGACTAGCGGGAGGGCAGGGATTCAGTACTTC
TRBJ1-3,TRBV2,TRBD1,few,CASSPRQGSIGNTIYF,TGTGCCAGCAGCCCTAGACAGGGGTCCATCGGAAACACCATATATTTT
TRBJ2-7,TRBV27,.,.,CASSLYPGYEQYF,TGTGCCAGCAGTTTATATCCGGGATACGAGCAGTACTTC
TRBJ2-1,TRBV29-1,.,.,CSAELRYEQFF,TGCAGCGCTGAGCTACGGTATGAGCAGTTCTTC
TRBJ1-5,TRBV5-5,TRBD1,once,CASSLFWDRDQPQHF,TGTGCCAGCAGCTTGTTCTGGGACAGGGACCAGCCCCAGCATTTT
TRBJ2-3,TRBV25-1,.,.,CASSEYTPTRADTQYF,TGTGCCAGCAGTGAATATACCCCTACACGGGCAGATACGCAGTATTTT
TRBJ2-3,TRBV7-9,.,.,CASSSTGWLTDTQYF,TGTGCCAGCAGCTCGACAGGCTGGCTCACAGATACGCAGTATTTT
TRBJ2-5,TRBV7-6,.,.,CASSSRVRETQYF,TGTGCCAGCAGCTCCAGGGTTCGGGAGACCCAGTACTTC
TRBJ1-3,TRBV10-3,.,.,CAIMGGSGNTIYF,TGTGCCATCATGGGCGGGAGTGGAAACACCATATATTTT
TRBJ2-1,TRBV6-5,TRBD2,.,CASSTWTSGGDEQFF,TGTGCCAGCAGTACTTGGACTAGCGGGGGGGACGAGCAGTTCTTC
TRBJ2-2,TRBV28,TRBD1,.,CASGQGIGELFF,TGTGCCAGCGGACAGGGAATCGGGGAGCTGTTTTTT
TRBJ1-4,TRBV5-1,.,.,CASSFRGGGEKLFF,TGCGCCAGCAGCTTTCGGGGAGGAGGTGAAAAACTGTTTTTT
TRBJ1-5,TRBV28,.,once,CASSLYSGQPQHF,TGTGCCAGCAGTTTGTACTCAGGTCAGCCCCAGCATTTT
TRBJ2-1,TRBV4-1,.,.,CASSQEDWGGRSYNEQFF,TGCGCCAGCAGCCAAGAGGATTGGGGGGGGCGTTCCTACAATGAGCAGTTCTTC
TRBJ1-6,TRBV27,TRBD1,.,CASSRGQTNSPLHF,TGTGCCAGCAGCCGGGGACAGACTAATTCACCCCTCCACTTT
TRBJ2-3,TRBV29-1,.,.,CSVEVPLSRTDTQYF,TGCAGCGTTGAAGTACCGCTATCGAGGACAGATACGCAGTATTTT
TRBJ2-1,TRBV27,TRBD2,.,CASSLGGLAPYNEQFF,TGTGCCAGCAGTTTAGGGGGACTAGCACCCTACAATGAGCAGTTCTTC
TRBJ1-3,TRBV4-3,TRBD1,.,CASSQADRGRSGNTIYF,TGCGCCAGCAGCCAGGCGGACAGGGGAAGGTCTGGAAACACCATATATTTT
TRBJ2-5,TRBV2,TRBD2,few,CASTRVLAGLQETQYF,TGTGCCAGCACCAGAGTACTAGCGGGGTTACAAGAGACCCAGTACTTC
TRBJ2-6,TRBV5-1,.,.,CASSLTRGGANVLTF,TGCGCCAGCAGCCTCACTCGGGGAGGGGCCAACGTCCTGACTTTC
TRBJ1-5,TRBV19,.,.,CASSIPRQPQHF,TGTGCCAGTAGTATTCCTAGGCAGCCCCAGCATTTT
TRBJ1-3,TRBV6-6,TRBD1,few,CASLRDRELGNTIYF,TGTGCCAGCCTCCGGGACAGAGAACTCGGAAACACCATATATTTT
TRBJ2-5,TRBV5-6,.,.,CASSLSLAGEETQYF,TGTGCCAGCAGCTTGAGTCTGGCAGGGGAAGAGACCCAGTACTTC
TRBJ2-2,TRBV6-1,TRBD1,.,CASIWDRNTGELFF,TGTGCCAGCATATGGGACAGAAACACCGGGGAGCTGTTTTTT
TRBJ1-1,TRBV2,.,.,CATRGAGVKGGEAFF,TGTGCCACTCGGGGGGCAGGGGTGAAAGGTGGTGAAGCTTTCTTT
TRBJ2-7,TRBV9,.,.,CASSVAWASYEQYF,TGTGCCAGCAGCGTGGCGTGGGCCTCCTACGAGCAGTACTTC
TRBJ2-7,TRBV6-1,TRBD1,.,CASIRTGSSYEQYF,TGTGCCAGCATTAGGACAGGGAGCTCCTACGAGCAGTACTTC
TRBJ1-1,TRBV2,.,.,CASIWATGSMAFF,TGTGCCAGCATCTGGGCAACAGGGTCGATGGCTTTCTTT
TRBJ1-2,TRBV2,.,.,CASSPTYYGYTF,TGTGCCAGCAGTCCAACTTACTATGGCTACACCTTC
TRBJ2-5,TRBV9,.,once,CASSAQAQETQYF,TGTGCCAGCAGCGCACAGGCCCAAGAGACCCAGTACTTC
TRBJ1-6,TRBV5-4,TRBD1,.,CASSLDRGHSPLHF,TGTGCCAGCAGCTTGGACAGGGGCCATTCACCCCTCCACTTT
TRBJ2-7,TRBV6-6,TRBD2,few,CASSPGTRRYEQYF,TGTGCCAGCAGTCCCGGGACTAGACGATACGAGCAGTACTTC
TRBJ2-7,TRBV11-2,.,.,CASSSRWRVGTYEQYF,TGTGCCAGCAGCTCCCGTTGGAGAGTTGGTACCTACGAGCAGTACTTC
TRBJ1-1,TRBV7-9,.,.,CASSPKTGNTEAFF,TGTGCCAGCAGTCCCAAGACTGGGAACACTGAAGCTTTCTTT